These T cell receptor beta chains were read from a single sample in a study of OX40 agonist ivuxolimab in advanced cancers. Assay used: immunoSEQ multiplex PCR; TCRdb lists only in-frame clones, some missing. The sample carries some 98,000 clones, around 92% recorded once. Sequences were derived from CD4+ or CD8+ T cells sorted from blood, sampled in a trial of the OX40 agonist ivuxolimab. These TCRs come from an adult with an advanced solid tumor such as melanoma, head and neck, liver or kidney cancer. Both conserved end residues are part of each CDR3. The order of the fields is clone size, D gene, J gene, V gene, CDR3 protein, CDR3 DNA. A D gene is named only where the DNA matches it firmly. Not all rows give a size; the values are once, few, many and, for expanded clones, a class.

>-|TRBD2|TRBJ2-1|TRBV11-2
CASSSRLLAGEINEQFF
TGTGCCAGCAGCTCTAGGCTCCTAGCGGGAGAGATCAATGAGCAGTTCTTC
>-|-|TRBJ1-3|TRBV5-1
CASSPDSLGNTIYF
TGCGCCAGCAGCCCGGACAGCTTAGGAAACACCATATATTTT
>-|TRBD1|TRBJ2-1|TRBV28
CASSSIRDRGGRNEQFF
TGTGCCAGCAGTTCCATCAGGGACAGGGGAGGTCGCAATGAGCAGTTCTTC
>-|TRBD1|TRBJ1-1|TRBV6-5
CASRRQGRNTEAFF
TGTGCCAGCAGGCGACAGGGCCGGAACACTGAAGCTTTCTTT
>-|-|TRBJ1-5|TRBV30
CAWGRSFGVHQPQHF
TGTGCCTGGGGAAGGTCGTTCGGGGTTCATCAGCCCCAGCATTTT
>-|-|TRBJ2-1|TRBV27
CASSLNRYNEQFF
TGTGCCAGCAGTTTAAATCGGTACAATGAGCAGTTCTTC
>-|TRBD2|TRBJ2-2|TRBV7-9
CASSLYASGGTGELFF
TGTGCCAGCAGCTTGTATGCTAGCGGGGGGACCGGGGAGCTGTTTTTT
>-|-|TRBJ2-2|TRBV7-6
CASSLAGGQILRDTGELFF
TGTGCCAGCAGCTTAGCCGGGGGGCAAATTTTGAGGGACACCGGGGAGCTGTTTTTT
>once|TRBD1|TRBJ1-2|TRBV6-6
CASSWTGSLNYGYTF
TGTGCCAGCAGTTGGACAGGGTCTCTTAACTATGGCTACACCTTC
>-|TRBD2|TRBJ2-1|TRBV9
CASSVTGTSGYNEQFF
TGTGCCAGCAGCGTCACCGGGACTAGCGGTTACAATGAGCAGTTCTTC
>few|-|TRBJ2-1|TRBV11-2
CASSLDQQRAPIYNEQFF
TGTGCCAGCAGCTTAGATCAGCAGCGGGCACCGATCTACAATGAGCAGTTCTTC
>-|TRBD1|TRBJ1-2|TRBV28
CASTITGAYGYTF
TGTGCCAGCACCATAACAGGGGCCTATGGCTACACCTTC
>-|-|TRBJ1-6|TRBV28
CASSYGPRALHF
TGTGCCAGCAGTTACGGGCCACGGGCCCTCCACTTT
>-|TRBD1|TRBJ1-1|TRBV11-2
CASSLGTGTGTEAFF
TGTGCCAGCAGCTTAGGGACCGGGACAGGGACTGAAGCTTTCTTT
>-|TRBD1|TRBJ1-5|TRBV19
CASKTRTGFGGNQPQHF
TGTGCCAGCAAGACTCGGACAGGGTTTGGGGGGAATCAGCCCCAGCATTTT
>-|-|TRBJ2-1|TRBV19
CASRPRVSYNEQFF
TGTGCCAGTAGACCGCGGGTCTCCTACAATGAGCAGTTCTTC
>once|-|TRBJ1-3|TRBV28
CASSPGSFPGNTIYF
TGTGCCAGCAGCCCCGGGTCGTTTCCCGGAAACACCATATATTTT
>once|-|TRBJ1-3|TRBV6-5
CASRPASGNTIYF
TGTGCCAGCAGGCCGGCCTCTGGAAACACCATATATTTT
>-|-|TRBJ1-2|TRBV15
CATSGGAGYTF
TGTGCCACCAGCGGGGGGGCTGGCTACACCTTC
>-|-|TRBJ1-1|TRBV5-6
CASSLEAPFKVRTEAFF
TGTGCCAGCAGCTTGGAAGCCCCGTTCAAGGTACGCACTGAAGCTTTCTTT
>-|-|TRBJ1-2|TRBV19
CASSIGRQEGGYTF
TGTGCCAGTAGTATAGGGCGACAGGAGGGTGGCTACACCTTC
>-|-|TRBJ1-2|TRBV10-3
CAVKPYRDGFYGYTF
TGTGCCGTCAAACCGTACCGGGACGGGTTCTATGGCTACACCTTC
>-|-|TRBJ2-5|TRBV4-1
CASSQLQGIETQYF
TGCGCCAGCAGCCAATTACAGGGTATCGAGACCCAGTACTTC
>-|TRBD1|TRBJ1-5|TRBV30
CAWTNGQGGNQPQHF
TGTGCCTGGACCAATGGGCAGGGGGGAAATCAGCCCCAGCATTTT
>-|-|TRBJ1-1|TRBV30
CAWSIRAYTEAFF
TGTGCCTGGTCGATCCGGGCTTACACTGAAGCTTTCTTT
>-|-|TRBJ2-4|TRBV20-1
CSLRAKNIQYF
TGCAGTCTTAGAGCCAAAAACATTCAGTACTTC
>-|-|TRBJ1-2|TRBV9
CASSVGWGADYGYTF
TGTGCCAGCAGCGTAGGTTGGGGTGCGGACTATGGCTACACCTTC
>-|-|TRBJ2-1|TRBV28
CASSLNREQFF
TGTGCCAGCAGTCTCAACAGGGAGCAGTTCTTC
>-|-|TRBJ1-2|TRBV19
CASMGYPDNYGYTF
TGTGCCAGTATGGGGTATCCGGACAACTATGGCTACACCTTC
>once|-|TRBJ2-2|TRBV5-1
CASSLEGNTGELFF
TGCGCCAGCAGCTTGGAGGGGAACACCGGGGAGCTGTTTTTT
>-|-|TRBJ2-3|TRBV5-1
CASSSLGADTQYF
TGCGCCAGCAGCTCTCTGGGGGCAGATACGCAGTATTTT
>once|-|TRBJ1-2|TRBV28
CASSFRGPQIGYGYTF
TGTGCCAGCAGTTTTAGAGGCCCCCAGATAGGGTATGGCTACACCTTC
>-|TRBD1|TRBJ2-6|TRBV7-3
CASSWTGFSGANVLTF
TGTGCCAGCAGCTGGACAGGGTTTTCTGGGGCCAACGTCCTGACTTTC
>once|-|TRBJ2-2|TRBV30
CAWNRDLNTGELFF
TGTGCCTGGAACCGGGACTTAAACACCGGGGAGCTGTTTTTT
>-|-|TRBJ1-5|TRBV30
CAWTYSGTVSNQPQHF
TGTGCCTGGACATACTCCGGGACCGTTAGCAATCAGCCCCAGCATTTT
>-|-|TRBJ1-2|TRBV6-5
CASSSREGYGYTF
TGTGCCAGCAGTTCACGGGAGGGCTATGGCTACACCTTC
>-|TRBD2|TRBJ2-5|TRBV6-6
CASSYTQRGQETQYF
TGTGCCAGCAGTTATACCCAGCGGGGCCAAGAGACCCAGTACTTC
>once|-|TRBJ2-1|TRBV6-6
CASSYRDPNEQFF
TGTGCCAGCAGTTATCGGGACCCCAATGAGCAGTTCTTC
>-|TRBD2|TRBJ2-1|TRBV19
CASSIGLAGGLGQFF
TGTGCCAGTAGTATCGGGCTAGCGGGAGGGTTAGGGCAGTTCTTC
>-|-|TRBJ1-5|TRBV28
CASSLRGQYNQPQHF
TGTGCCAGCAGTTTGAGGGGACAATACAATCAGCCCCAGCATTTT
>-|-|TRBJ1-1|TRBV7-2
CASSRYGAEAFF
TGTGCCAGCTCGCGGTACGGGGCTGAAGCTTTCTTT
>-|-|TRBJ2-3|TRBV7-9
CASSTGRSSTDTQYF
TGTGCCAGCAGTACGGGCAGGAGTAGCACAGATACGCAGTATTTT
>-|TRBD2|TRBJ2-1|TRBV7-9
CASSFSGGRARYEQFF
TGTGCCAGCAGCTTCTCCGGCGGGAGGGCCAGGTATGAGCAGTTCTTC
>once|TRBD1|TRBJ1-5|TRBV30
CAWSAYRGPSNQPQHF
TGTGCCTGGAGTGCTTACAGGGGCCCCAGCAATCAGCCCCAGCATTTT
>-|TRBD1|TRBJ2-7|TRBV5-1
CASRTGTENYEQYF
TGCGCCAGCAGGACCGGGACAGAAAACTACGAGCAGTACTTC
>once|-|TRBJ1-2|TRBV30
CAWRKGGDYGYTF
TGTGCCTGGAGAAAAGGGGGGGACTATGGCTACACCTTC
>-|-|TRBJ1-5|TRBV30
CAWSNAYNQPQHF
TGTGCCTGGAGTAACGCCTACAATCAGCCCCAGCATTTT
>-|TRBD2|TRBJ2-3|TRBV6-1
CASRGLAGGLYTQYF
TGTGCCAGCAGAGGGTTAGCGGGGGGGTTATATACGCAGTATTTT
>-|-|TRBJ2-1|TRBV28
CASSFRIGRSSYNEQFF
TGTGCCAGCAGTTTTCGGATTGGGAGGAGCTCCTACAATGAGCAGTTCTTC
>-|-|TRBJ2-7|TRBV28
CASSFSRKLHEQYF
TGTGCCAGCAGTTTCTCTAGGAAGCTCCACGAGCAGTACTTC
>-|-|TRBJ2-6|TRBV5-5
CASSLSGANVLTF
TGTGCCAGCAGCTTATCTGGGGCCAACGTCCTGACTTTC